Sequencing of this T cell receptor (beta chain) was carried out in a study of blood T cell repertoires in COVID-19. Across the whole study: From T cells, B-cell-depleted T cells, or PBMCs came the material, which was cDNA or gDNA.

This table comes from immunoSEQ multiplex PCR, and its TCRdb copy is limited to in-frame clones, with some not included. The sample carries about 250,000 clones, around 89% recorded once. The CDR3 extends over 15 amino acids. CDR1 and CDR2 from the germline V gene are SGHAT and FQNNGV. V lost 8 bases and J lost 6, with 21 bases in between. The sequencing sample was made of peripheral blood. This chain joins TRBV11-2 and TRBJ2-3, with a weak D call TRBD2 (7 bases). The TCR sequence derives from a woman aged 25-40 years with COVID-19, enrolled during active disease. CDR3 coding DNA: TGTGCCAGCGCCCAGGGTTCGGGGGGCGGGGATACGCAGTATTTT. It yields the protein CASAQGSGGGDTQYF.